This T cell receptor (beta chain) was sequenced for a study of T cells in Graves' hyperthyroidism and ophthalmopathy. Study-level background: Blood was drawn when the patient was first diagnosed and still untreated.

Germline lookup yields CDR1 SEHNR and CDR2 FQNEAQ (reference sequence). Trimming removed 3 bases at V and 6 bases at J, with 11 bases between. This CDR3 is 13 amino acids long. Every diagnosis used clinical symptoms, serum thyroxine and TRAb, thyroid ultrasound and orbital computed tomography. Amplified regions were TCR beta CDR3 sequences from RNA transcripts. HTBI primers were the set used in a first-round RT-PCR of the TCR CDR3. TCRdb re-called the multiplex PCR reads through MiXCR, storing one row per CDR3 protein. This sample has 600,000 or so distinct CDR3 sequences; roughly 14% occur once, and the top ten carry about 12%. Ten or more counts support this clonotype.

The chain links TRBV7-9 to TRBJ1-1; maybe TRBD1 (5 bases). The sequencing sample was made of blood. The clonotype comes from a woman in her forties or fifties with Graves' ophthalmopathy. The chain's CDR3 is CASSFMGDSEAFF. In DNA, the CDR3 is TGTGCCAGCAGCTTTATGGGGGACTCTGAAGCTTTCTTT.